A selection of T cell receptor beta chains follows, all from one sample in a study of siplizumab effects on memory and regulatory T cells. The assay was immunoSEQ multiplex PCR, and TCRdb's table has in-frame clones only and misses some. The data show 100,000 to 120,000 clones, roughly 92% seen once. Sequencing was carried out using CD4+ T cells sorted from blood. The receptors derive from a human donor in good health. The CDR3 runs from the conserved cysteine through the conserved F or W. Each record gives: V gene, D gene, clone size, J gene, CDR3 protein, CDR3 DNA. D genes are given only for firm matches. The listing skips clone size in some rows; elsewhere it reads once, few, many or a size class.

TRBV7-2	.	.	TRBJ1-1	CASSFTRTEAFF	TGTGCCAGCAGCTTTACGCGGACTGAAGCTTTCTTT
TRBV5-8	TRBD1	.	TRBJ2-5	CASSTQGAKVTQYF	TGTGCCAGCAGCACACAGGGGGCGAAGGTGACCCAGTACTTC
TRBV30	.	once	TRBJ2-4	CAWSVRPNENIQYF	TGTGCCTGGAGTGTACGCCCTAACGAAAACATTCAGTACTTC
TRBV4-1	.	.	TRBJ2-5	CASSAGSQETQYF	TGCGCCAGCAGCGCCGGATCACAAGAGACCCAGTACTTC
TRBV7-8	.	once	TRBJ2-1	CASSLGQYNEQFF	TGTGCCAGCAGCTTAGGGCAGTACAATGAGCAGTTCTTC
TRBV10-3	.	.	TRBJ2-5	CAIRGGETQYF	TGTGCCATCAGGGGGGGAGAGACCCAGTACTTC
TRBV30	.	.	TRBJ1-5	CAWSVSSASNQPQHF	TGTGCCTGGAGTGTTAGCAGTGCGAGCAATCAGCCCCAGCATTTT
TRBV4-2	TRBD1	.	TRBJ1-6	CASSQEPARQGYSPLHF	TGTGCCAGCAGCCAAGAACCGGCTCGACAGGGCTATTCACCCCTCCACTTT
TRBV2	TRBD1	.	TRBJ2-2	CASSPDRGTGELFF	TGTGCCAGCAGTCCCGACAGGGGGACCGGGGAGCTGTTTTTT
TRBV30	.	.	TRBJ1-6	CAWNSGSSYNSPLHF	TGTGCCTGGAACAGCGGAAGCTCCTATAATTCACCCCTCCACTTT
TRBV15	TRBD2	.	TRBJ2-1	CATSTLAGSEQFF	TGTGCCACCAGTACGCTAGCGGGGAGTGAGCAGTTCTTC
TRBV6-1	.	.	TRBJ1-3	CASSLPGTGNTIYF	TGTGCCAGCAGCCTACCAGGGACTGGAAACACCATATATTTT
TRBV27	.	.	TRBJ2-3	CASMTWGTDTQYF	TGTGCCAGTATGACGTGGGGCACAGATACGCAGTATTTT
TRBV9	.	.	TRBJ2-7	CASSVATGRGDEQYF	TGTGCCAGCAGCGTAGCTACAGGGAGGGGCGACGAGCAGTACTTC
TRBV29-1	.	.	TRBJ2-7	CSVELRARLGEQYF	TGCAGCGTTGAGTTAAGGGCTAGGCTGGGCGAGCAGTACTTC
TRBV7-2	.	.	TRBJ1-6	CASSPPVPSALHF	TGTGCCAGCAGCCCCCCGGTCCCTTCGGCCCTCCACTTT
TRBV28	TRBD2	.	TRBJ2-1	CASRNHPSGTYNEQFF	TGTGCCAGCAGAAACCACCCTAGCGGTACCTACAATGAGCAGTTCTTC
TRBV20-1	.	.	TRBJ2-7	CSARGSYEQYF	TGCAGTGCCAGAGGGAGCTACGAGCAGTACTTC
TRBV9	TRBD2	.	TRBJ2-7	CASSVGSGGIGYEQYF	TGTGCCAGCAGCGTAGGATCGGGAGGGATCGGCTACGAGCAGTACTTC
TRBV7-2	.	.	TRBJ1-5	CASSLVSPLDNQPQHF	TGTGCCAGCAGCTTAGTTTCGCCCCTGGACAATCAGCCCCAGCATTTT
TRBV4-1	TRBD2	.	TRBJ2-3	CASSQVFTSGGLWPDTQYF	TGCGCCAGCAGCCAAGTTTTTACTAGCGGGGGCCTCTGGCCCGATACGCAGTATTTT
TRBV19	.	few	TRBJ2-5	CASRAGETQYF	TGTGCCAGTAGGGCCGGGGAGACCCAGTACTTC
TRBV18	.	few	TRBJ1-5	CASSPPGDQPQHF	TGTGCCAGCTCACCTCCAGGGGATCAGCCCCAGCATTTT
TRBV4-2	TRBD2	.	TRBJ2-5	CASSQKRTSGSGETQYF	TGTGCCAGCAGCCAGAAGAGGACTAGCGGGAGTGGGGAGACCCAGTACTTC
TRBV15	.	.	TRBJ2-5	CVTGVALKETQYF	TGTGTCACGGGGGTAGCGCTGAAAGAGACCCAGTACTTC
TRBV7-2	.	.	TRBJ1-2	CASSLGPGYGYTF	TGTGCCAGCAGCTTAGGTCCAGGCTATGGCTACACCTTC
TRBV6-6	TRBD2	.	TRBJ2-1	CASSYYAGTSFDEQFF	TGTGCCAGCAGTTACTACGCCGGGACTAGTTTCGATGAGCAGTTCTTC
TRBV5-1	.	.	TRBJ2-7	CASSLSGTADYEQYF	TGCGCCAGCAGCTTATCCGGGACGGCGGACTACGAGCAGTACTTC
TRBV7-3	.	.	TRBJ2-6	CASSLSSGANVLTF	TGTGCCAGCAGCTTAAGCTCTGGGGCCAACGTCCTGACTTTC